A selection of T cell receptor beta chains follows, all from one sample in a study of regulatory T cells in long-lasting Graves disease. TCRdb fed the multiplex PCR reads into MiXCR, producing one record per CDR3 protein. The repertoire holds more than 350,000 distinct CDR3 sequences, with just under 15% as singletons. This sample was also put to use in a study of T cells in Graves' hyperthyroidism and ophthalmopathy.

This specimen was peripheral blood mononuclear cells (PBMCs), taken at new diagnosis, from a patient treated with antithyroid drugs. All receptors derive from a young woman with Graves disease. Both conserved end residues are part of each CDR3. The order of the fields is J gene, V gene, CDR3 protein.

TRBJ2-1 | TRBV11-2 | CASSLGYSGRADNEQFF
TRBJ2-1 | TRBV7-3 | CASSSQGTYNEQFF
TRBJ1-5 | TRBV20-1 | CSAQDRAGAYQPQHF
TRBJ2-2 | TRBV6-1 | CASTTVGELFF
TRBJ1-5 | TRBV27 | CASGQGYNQPQHF
TRBJ1-1 | TRBV19 | CASSLRGFGTEAFF
TRBJ1-2 | TRBV2 | CASRPGTDYAGYTF
TRBJ2-1 | TRBV5-1 | CASSWTSDFDEQFF
TRBJ2-5 | TRBV15 | CATSTTTSGSQETQYF
TRBJ2-1 | TRBV28 | CASSLSLAGYNEQFF
TRBJ1-2 | TRBV28 | CASSFEGYSYTF
TRBJ2-3 | TRBV7-3 | CASSLAGGPTDTQYF